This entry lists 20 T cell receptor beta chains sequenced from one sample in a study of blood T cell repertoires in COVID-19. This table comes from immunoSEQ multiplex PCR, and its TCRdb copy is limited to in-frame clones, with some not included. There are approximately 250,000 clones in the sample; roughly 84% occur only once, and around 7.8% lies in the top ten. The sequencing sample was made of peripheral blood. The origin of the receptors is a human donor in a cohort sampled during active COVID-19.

The CDR3 nucleotides are TGTGCCAGCAGTTACTCGCAGGGATATAATTCACCCCTCCACTTT. Its translation is CASSYSQGYNSPLHF. The rearrangement uses TRBV6-2 or TRBV6-3 and TRBJ1-6; TRBD1 might be the D (5 bases). The CDR3 is 15 residues long. From germline, CDR1 is MNHEY and CDR2 SVGEGT. V lost 0 bases, J lost 4 bases, and 7 bases lay in between.

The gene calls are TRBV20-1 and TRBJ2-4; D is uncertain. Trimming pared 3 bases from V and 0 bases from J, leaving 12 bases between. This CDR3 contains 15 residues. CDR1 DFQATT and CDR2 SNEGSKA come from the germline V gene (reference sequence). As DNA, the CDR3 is TGCAGTGCTAGTCCACAGCCTCTAGCCAAAAACATTCAGTACTTC. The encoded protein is CSASPQPLAKNIQYF.

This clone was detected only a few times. The CDR3 coding sequence is TGTGCCAGCAGCGCCCGAAGGACGGGACTAGTCAATTCCTACGAGCAGTACTTC. Residues: CASSARRTGLVNSYEQYF. The chain recombines TRBV11-2 with TRBJ2-7; 8 bases align to TRBD2. CDR3 length: 18 amino acids. Unmatched junction bases numbered 16, after V lost 5 bases and J lost 1 base. Germline CDR1 reads SGHAT; CDR2 reads FQNNGV.

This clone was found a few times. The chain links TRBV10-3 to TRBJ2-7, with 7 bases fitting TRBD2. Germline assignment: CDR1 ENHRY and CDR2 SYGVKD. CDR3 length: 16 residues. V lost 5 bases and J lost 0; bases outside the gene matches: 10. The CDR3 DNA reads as TGTGCCATCAGTCTCAAAGCGGGACGCGGCTCCTACGAGCAGTACTTC. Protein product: CAISLKAGRGSYEQYF.

CDR3 DNA sequence: TGTGCCAGCAGTGTTTTTCGCAGCACAATCGACAGGGTTAAACAGCCCCAGCATTTT. It yields the protein CASSVFRSTIDRVKQPQHF. The V call is TRBV2, the J call TRBJ1-5; 7 nucleotides line up with TRBD1. Germline trimming cut 4 bases from V and 7 bases from J; bases unmatched to any gene: 22. The CDR3 extends over 19 amino acids. The germline V gene has CDR1 SNHLY and CDR2 FYNNEI. The full variable domain, its missing parts supplied by reference TRBV2 and TRBJ1-5, is EPEVTQTPSHQVTQMGQEVILRCVPISNHLYFYWYRQILGQKVEFLVSFYNNEISEKSEIFDDQFSVERPDGSNFTLKIRSTKLEDSAMYFCASSVFRSTIDRVKQPQHFGDGTRLSIL.

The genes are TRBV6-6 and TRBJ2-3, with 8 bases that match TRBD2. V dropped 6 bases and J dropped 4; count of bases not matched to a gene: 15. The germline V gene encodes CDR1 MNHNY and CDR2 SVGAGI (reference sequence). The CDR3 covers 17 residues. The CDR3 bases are TGTGCCAGCAGCCGACGGCTCTTACGGGGGGGATCAGATACGCAGTATTTT. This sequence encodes CASSRRLLRGGSDTQYF.

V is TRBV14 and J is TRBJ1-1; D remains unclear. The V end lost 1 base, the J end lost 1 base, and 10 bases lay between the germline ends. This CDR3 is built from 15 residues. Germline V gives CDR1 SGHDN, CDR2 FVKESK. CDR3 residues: CASSQGGHGNTEAFF. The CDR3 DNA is TGTGCCAGCAGCCAAGGAGGGCATGGGAACACTGAAGCTTTCTTT.

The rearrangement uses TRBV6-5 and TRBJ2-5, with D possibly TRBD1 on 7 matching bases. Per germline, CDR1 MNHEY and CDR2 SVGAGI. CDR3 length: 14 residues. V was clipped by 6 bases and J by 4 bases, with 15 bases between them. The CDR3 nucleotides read TGTGCCAGCAGATTATCCCAGGGGGGAGAGACCCAGTACTTC. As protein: CASRLSQGGETQYF.

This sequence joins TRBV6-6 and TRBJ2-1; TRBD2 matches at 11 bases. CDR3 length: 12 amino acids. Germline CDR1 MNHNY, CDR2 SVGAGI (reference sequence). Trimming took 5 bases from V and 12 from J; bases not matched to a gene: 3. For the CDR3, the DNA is TGTGCCAGCAGTCCACTAGCGGGGGCGCAGTTCTTC. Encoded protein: CASSPLAGAQFF.

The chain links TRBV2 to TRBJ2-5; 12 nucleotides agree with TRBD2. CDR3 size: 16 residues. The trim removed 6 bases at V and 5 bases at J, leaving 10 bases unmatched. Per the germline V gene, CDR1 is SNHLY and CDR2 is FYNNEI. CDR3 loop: CASSALGLAGRETQYF. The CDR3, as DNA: TGTGCCAGCAGCGCTTTAGGACTAGCGGGGCGGGAGACCCAGTACTTC.

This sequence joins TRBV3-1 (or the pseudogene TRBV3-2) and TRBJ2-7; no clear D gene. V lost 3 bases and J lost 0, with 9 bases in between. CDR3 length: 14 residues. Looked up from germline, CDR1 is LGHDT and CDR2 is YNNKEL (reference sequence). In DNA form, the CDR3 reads TGTGCCAGCAGCCAGGCTAGGAGCTCCTACGAGCAGTACTTC. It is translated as CASSQARSSYEQYF.

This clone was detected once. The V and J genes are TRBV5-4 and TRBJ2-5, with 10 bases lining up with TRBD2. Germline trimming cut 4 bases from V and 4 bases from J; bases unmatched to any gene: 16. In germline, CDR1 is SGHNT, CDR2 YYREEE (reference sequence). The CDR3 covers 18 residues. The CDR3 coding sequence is TGTGCCAGCAGCGGCCGTTCTGGAGCGGGGGGGCTAGGAGAGACCCAGTACTTC. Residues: CASSGRSGAGGLGETQYF.

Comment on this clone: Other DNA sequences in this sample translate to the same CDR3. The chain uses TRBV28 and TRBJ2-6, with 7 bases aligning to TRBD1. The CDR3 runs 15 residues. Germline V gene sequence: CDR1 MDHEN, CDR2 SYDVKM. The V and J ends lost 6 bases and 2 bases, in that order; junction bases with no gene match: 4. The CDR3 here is CASSLTGAGANVLTF. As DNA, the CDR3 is TGTGCCAGCAGCCTTACAGGGGCTGGGGCCAACGTCCTGACTTTC.

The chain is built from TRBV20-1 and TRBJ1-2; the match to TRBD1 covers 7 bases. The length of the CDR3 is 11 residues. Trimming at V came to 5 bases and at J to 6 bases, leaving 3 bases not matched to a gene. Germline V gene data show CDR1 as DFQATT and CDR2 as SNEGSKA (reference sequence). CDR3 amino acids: CSAPQGDGYTF. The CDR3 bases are TGCAGTGCTCCGCAGGGGGATGGCTACACCTTC.

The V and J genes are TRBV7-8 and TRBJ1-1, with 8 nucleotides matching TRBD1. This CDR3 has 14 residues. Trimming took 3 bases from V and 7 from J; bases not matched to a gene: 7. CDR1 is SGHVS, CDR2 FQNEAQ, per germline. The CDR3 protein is CASSLTGVVSEAFF. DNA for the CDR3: TGTGCCAGCAGCTTGACAGGGGTTGTTAGTGAAGCTTTCTTT.

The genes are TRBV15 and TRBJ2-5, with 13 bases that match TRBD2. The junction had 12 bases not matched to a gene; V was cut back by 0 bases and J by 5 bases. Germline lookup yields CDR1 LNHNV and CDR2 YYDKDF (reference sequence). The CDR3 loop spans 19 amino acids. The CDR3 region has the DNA TGTGCCACCAGCAGAGAAACGGGAACTAGCGGGGGGGCCAGGGAGACCCAGTACTTC. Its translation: CATSRETGTSGGARETQYF. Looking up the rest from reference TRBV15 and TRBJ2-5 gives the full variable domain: DAMVIQNPRYQVTQFGKPVTLSCSQTLNHNVMYWYQQKSSQAPKLLFHYYDKDFNNEADTPDNFQSRRPNTSFCFLDIRSPGLGDTAMYLCATSRETGTSGGARETQYFGPGTRLLVL.

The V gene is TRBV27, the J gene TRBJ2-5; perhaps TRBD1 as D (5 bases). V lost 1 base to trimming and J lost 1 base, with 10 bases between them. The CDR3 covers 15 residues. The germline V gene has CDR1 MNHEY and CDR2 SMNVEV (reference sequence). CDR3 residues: CASSLFAGLQETQYF. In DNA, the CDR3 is TGTGCCAGCAGTTTATTCGCAGGGCTCCAAGAGACCCAGTACTTC.

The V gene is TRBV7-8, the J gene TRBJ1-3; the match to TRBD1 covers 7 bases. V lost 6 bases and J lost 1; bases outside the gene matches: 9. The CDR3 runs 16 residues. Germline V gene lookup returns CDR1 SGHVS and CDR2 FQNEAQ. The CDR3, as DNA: TGTGCCAGCAGACGTCGACAGGGAGAATCTGGAAACACCATATATTTT. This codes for CASRRRQGESGNTIYF.

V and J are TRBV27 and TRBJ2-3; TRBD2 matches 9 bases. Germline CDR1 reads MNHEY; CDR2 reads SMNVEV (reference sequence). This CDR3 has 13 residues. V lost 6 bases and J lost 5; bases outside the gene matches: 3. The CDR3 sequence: CASSAGGGDTQYF. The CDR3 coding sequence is TGTGCCAGCAGCGCGGGGGGGGGAGATACGCAGTATTTT.

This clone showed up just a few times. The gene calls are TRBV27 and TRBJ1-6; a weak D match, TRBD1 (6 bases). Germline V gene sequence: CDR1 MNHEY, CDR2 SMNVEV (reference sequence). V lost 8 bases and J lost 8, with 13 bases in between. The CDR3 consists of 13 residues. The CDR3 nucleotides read TGTGCCAGCGCAGGGGAACTGCATTCACCCCTCCACTTT. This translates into CASAGELHSPLHF.